Shown below are 13 T cell receptor beta chains from a single sample sequenced in a study of PD-1 and CTLA-4 blockade in melanoma (dated by TCRdb to about 2021). Receptors were amplified or captured by the immunoSEQ multiplex PCR assay. As stored in TCRdb, this immuneACCESS dataset retains in-frame rearrangements with V and J assigned. A fraction of the clones does not appear; measured against another copy, unresolved V genes explain less than half of the discrepancy, and the remainder lacks a known reason. A total of roughly 30,000 clones appear in this sample, around 93% of them only once. The biggest ten clones account for approximately 8% of the sample. Sequences were derived from CD8+ T cells from peripheral blood, sampled from a patient given anti-PD-1 treatment. The receptors were gathered from a human donor with melanoma.

CDR3 in DNA: TGTGCCAGCAGTGAAATGGTCAGGGGCCTCGACGCCCAGCATTTT. This encodes CASSEMVRGLDAQHF. The V gene is TRBV6-1, the J gene TRBJ1-5; tentatively, D is TRBD1 (6 bases). The germline V and J ends were trimmed by 2 bases and 11 bases, with 19 bases remaining between them. The germline V gene has CDR1 MNHNS and CDR2 SASEGT. This CDR3 has 15 amino acids.

The chain recombines TRBV11-3 with TRBJ2-1, with 9 bases that match TRBD2. The CDR3 extends over 13 amino acids. Per the germline V gene, CDR1 is SGHNT and CDR2 is YENEEA. V dropped 5 bases and J dropped 8; count of bases not matched to a gene: 4. CDR3 sequence: CASSLSGSDEQFF. The DNA of the CDR3 is TGTGCCAGCAGCCTTAGCGGGAGCGATGAGCAGTTCTTC.

This clone is a singleton in its sample. J is TRBJ2-5 and V is TRBV5-4; TRBD2 matches 9 bases. Germline lookup yields CDR1 SGHNT and CDR2 YYREEE (reference sequence). V gave up 0 bases and J gave up 3 bases; unmatched junction bases: 3. This CDR3 is 15 amino acids long. The CDR3 nucleotides are TGTGCCAGCAGCTTGGAGACTAGCGGAGAAGAGACCCAGTACTTC. Its protein is CASSLETSGEETQYF.

The chain uses TRBV27 and TRBJ1-1; TRBD1 might be the D (5 bases). Germline V gene sequence: CDR1 MNHEY, CDR2 SMNVEV (reference sequence). The CDR3 has 16 amino acids. V was pared by 0 bases and J by 0 bases, with 11 bases between. The CDR3 bases are TGTGCCAGCAGTTTATCGCTCTACAGGTTGAACACTGAAGCTTTCTTT. Amino acid sequence: CASSLSLYRLNTEAFF.

V is TRBV28 and J is TRBJ1-1; perhaps TRBD1 as D (6 bases). Looked up from germline, CDR1 is MDHEN and CDR2 is SYDVKM. The CDR3 consists of 14 residues. V was clipped by 7 bases and J by 1 base, with 13 bases between them. CDR3 in amino acids: CASNPQGRNTEAFF. The CDR3 DNA reads as TGTGCCAGCAACCCCCAGGGGAGGAACACTGAAGCTTTCTTT.

The chain has TRBV11-2 and TRBJ1-1, with 7 bases identical to TRBD1. CDR3 length equals 14 residues. The germline V gene encodes CDR1 SGHAT and CDR2 FQNNGV. V gave up 5 bases and J gave up 3 bases; unmatched junction bases: 6. Here the CDR3 reads CASSTGVRDTEAFF. The CDR3 nucleotides read TGTGCCAGCAGCACAGGGGTACGGGACACTGAAGCTTTCTTT.

This clone was observed once. The chain has TRBV5-4 and TRBJ2-7; 7 bases align to TRBD1. The CDR3 length is 15 residues. V trimming: 0 bases; J trimming: 1 base; junction bases outside the gene matches: 4. Looked up from germline, CDR1 is SGHNT and CDR2 is YYREEE (reference sequence). CDR3 DNA sequence: TGTGCCAGCAGCTTGGTACCGGGACAGTCCTACGAGCAGTACTTC. Protein sequence: CASSLVPGQSYEQYF.

This clone was detected a few times. V and J are TRBV9 and TRBJ2-7; unclear D gene. With 0 bases removed from V and 4 bases from J, the gap between germline ends came to 11 bases. Germline V gene data show CDR1 as SGDLS and CDR2 as YYNGEE. CDR3 length equals 14 residues. CDR3 sequence: CASSVALAEYEQYF. DNA of the CDR3: TGTGCCAGCAGCGTAGCTCTGGCAGAGTACGAGCAGTACTTC. The complete variable domain, with remaining parts taken from reference TRBV9 and TRBJ2-7, reads DSGVTQTPKHLITATGQRVTLRCSPRSGDLSVYWYQQSLDQGLQFLIQYYNGEERAKGNILERFSAQQFPDLHSELNLSSLELGDSALYFCASSVALAEYEQYFGPGTRLTVT.

The rearrangement joins TRBV6-5 to TRBJ2-1; D remains ambiguous. The ends were cut back, 5 bases at V and 6 bases at J, with 17 bases in the middle. CDR1 is MNHEY, CDR2 SVGAGI, per germline. This CDR3 spans 15 amino acids. CDR3 protein: CASSPRKEIPNEQFF. The DNA for the CDR3 is TGTGCCAGCAGTCCTCGAAAAGAAATTCCCAATGAGCAGTTCTTC.

V is TRBV30 and J is TRBJ2-1; 8 bases are a match to TRBD2. This CDR3 has 13 residues. V lost 1 base to trimming and J lost 7 bases; unmatched junction nucleotides: 3. CDR1 GTSNPN and CDR2 SVGIG come from the germline V gene (reference sequence). The chain's CDR3 is CAWSGLARNEQFF. DNA of the CDR3: TGTGCCTGGAGTGGACTAGCGAGGAATGAGCAGTTCTTC.

The V gene is TRBV23-1, the J gene TRBJ1-5; D is possibly TRBD1 (6 bases). TRBV23-1 is assigned to the ORF class and has an uncertain function. The CDR3 extends over 17 amino acids. V dropped 0 bases and J dropped 3 bases, with 15 bases sitting between them. The CDR3, as DNA: TGCGCCAGCAGTCAATCAGCCCCGACAGGACTCAATCAGCCCCAGCATTTT. Protein product: CASSQSAPTGLNQPQHF.

The chain combines TRBV19 with TRBJ1-1; the D gene is possibly TRBD1 (6 bases). Germline assignment: CDR1 LNHDA and CDR2 SQIVND (reference sequence). This CDR3 spans 12 amino acids. The DNA of the CDR3 is TGTGCTTGTGGGGGGCTGGGGCTAGAAGCTTTCTTT. Protein sequence: CACGGLGLEAFF.

V usage is TRBV6-1 and J usage is TRBJ1-2, with 8 bases lining up with TRBD1. V lost 1 base to trimming and J lost 3 bases; unmatched junction nucleotides: 7. Germline CDR1 is MNHNS and CDR2 is SASEGT. The CDR3 has 16 residues. CDR3 region: CASSEGQGSLYYGYTF. As DNA, the CDR3 is TGTGCCAGCAGTGAAGGACAGGGGTCGCTTTACTATGGCTACACCTTC.